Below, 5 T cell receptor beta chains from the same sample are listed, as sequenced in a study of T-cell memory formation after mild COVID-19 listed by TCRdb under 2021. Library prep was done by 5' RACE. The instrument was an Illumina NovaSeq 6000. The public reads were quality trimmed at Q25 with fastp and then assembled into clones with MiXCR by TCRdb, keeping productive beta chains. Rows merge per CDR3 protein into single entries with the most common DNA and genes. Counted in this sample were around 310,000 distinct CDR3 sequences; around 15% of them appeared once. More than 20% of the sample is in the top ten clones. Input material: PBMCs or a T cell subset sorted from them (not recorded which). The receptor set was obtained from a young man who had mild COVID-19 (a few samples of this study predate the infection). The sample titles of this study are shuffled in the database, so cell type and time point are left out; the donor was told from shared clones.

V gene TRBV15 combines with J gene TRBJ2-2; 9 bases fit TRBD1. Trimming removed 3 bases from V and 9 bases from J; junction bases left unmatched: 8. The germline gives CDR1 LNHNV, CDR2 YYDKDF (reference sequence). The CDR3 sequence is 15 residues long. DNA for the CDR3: TGTGCCACCAGCAGGGACAGGGGTCGGACCCGGGAGCTGTTTTTT. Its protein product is CATSRDRGRTRELFF.

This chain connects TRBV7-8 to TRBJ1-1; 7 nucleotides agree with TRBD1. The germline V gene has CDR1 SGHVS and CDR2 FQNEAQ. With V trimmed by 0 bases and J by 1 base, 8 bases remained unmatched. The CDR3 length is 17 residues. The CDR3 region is CASSLAGGGPGNTEAFF. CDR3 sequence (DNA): TGTGCCAGCAGCTTAGCAGGGGGCGGTCCAGGGAACACTGAAGCTTTCTTT.

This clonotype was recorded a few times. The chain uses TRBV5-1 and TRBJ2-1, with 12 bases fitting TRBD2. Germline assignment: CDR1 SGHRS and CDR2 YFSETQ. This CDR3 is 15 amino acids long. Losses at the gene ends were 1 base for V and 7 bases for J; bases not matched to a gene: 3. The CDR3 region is CASSLYLAGGNEQFF. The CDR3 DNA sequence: TGCGCCAGCAGCTTGTACCTAGCGGGGGGGAATGAGCAGTTCTTC.

The CDR3 coding sequence is TGTGCCAGCTCACCAGGCGCAGGATATGAGCAGTACTTC. Its translation: CASSPGAGYEQYF. The V call is TRBV18, the J call TRBJ2-7; D unclear. Germline assignment: CDR1 KGHSH and CDR2 LQKENI. This CDR3 comprises 13 residues. V was clipped by 2 bases and J by 7 bases, with 12 bases between them.

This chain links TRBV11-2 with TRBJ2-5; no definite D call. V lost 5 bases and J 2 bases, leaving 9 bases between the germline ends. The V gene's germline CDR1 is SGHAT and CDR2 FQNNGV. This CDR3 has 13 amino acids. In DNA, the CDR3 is TGTGCCAGCAGCCTACAGTCTCAAGAGACCCAGTACTTC. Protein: CASSLQSQETQYF.